Listed here is a single T cell receptor beta chain. J was trimmed by 5 bases and V by 4 bases; bases with no gene match: 7. The germline V gene encodes CDR1 SEHNR and CDR2 FQNEAQ (reference sequence). The CDR3 is made up of 14 amino acids. With 60 Vbeta and 13 Jbeta primers, the PCR was carried out. Libraries were prepared by immunoSEQ multiplex PCR; TCRdb keeps only in-frame clonotypes and omits some of them. This sample lists 150,000 or so clones; its ten largest clones have 1.5% to 2%. This sample is drawn from a study of cytomegalovirus exposure and HLA in healthy donors. This TCR derives from a woman aged 40 to 50 in good health and CMV-seropositive. Sequencing was carried out using PBMCs. This chain links TRBV7-9 with TRBJ2-7; TRBD2 agrees at 8 bases. CDR3 nucleotide sequence: TGTGCCAGCAGCTCGCCGGGACTAGGTAACGAGCAGTACTTC. Translating it yields CASSSPGLGNEQYF.